This T cell receptor (beta chain) was identified in a study of tumor and adjacent non-tumor tissue in lung cancer. Overall study context: Histology: about a dozen adenocarcinoma, a couple of squamous cell carcinoma, 1 small cell lung cancer. The study, taken as a whole, reports: Top 100 clones took a larger repertoire share in normal lung. Compared with tumor, normal lung showed significantly lower TCR diversity.

Points on this clonotype: Its cognate antigen is unknown. Being one base from a much bigger clone, this may be a read error.

RNA was extracted from bulk tissue without any cell sorting. This non-tumor lung sample came from over 3 cm beyond the tumor edge. This CDR3 comprises 13 residues. Germline CDR1 MDHEN, CDR2 SYDVKM. Three rounds of nested PCR, following a modified ARM-PCR protocol, produced the TCRbeta library. One entry per CDR3 protein, called by TCRdb with MiXCR from the multiplex PCR reads. The table lists about 98,000 distinct CDR3 sequences, 75% to 90% of them singletons. This TCR derives from a man aged 55 to 70 with small cell lung cancer. The chain uses TRBV28 and TRBJ1-1, with D unclear. Source material: distant non-tumor lung tissue. Here the CDR3 reads CASSSTDSLEAIF. Here the CDR3 DNA reads TGTGCCAGCAGTTCCACGGACTCACTGGAAGCTATCTTT.